This TCR beta chain was sequenced for a study of T cell responses to AZD1222 COVID-19 vaccine. This table comes from immunoSEQ multiplex PCR, and its TCRdb copy is limited to in-frame clones, with some not included. The sample consists of 130,000 to 150,000 clones, 70% to 90% of them appearing once. This TCR derives from an adult in good health. The material was peripheral blood, obtained on day 0 of AZD1222 vaccination.

DNA for the CDR3: TGCGCCAGCAGCTTGGGCCAGACAGGGTCTGGAAACACCATATATTTT. It specifies CASSLGQTGSGNTIYF. The chain combines TRBV5-1 with TRBJ1-3; 7 nucleotides line up with TRBD1. CDR1 and CDR2 from the germline V gene are SGHRS and YFSETQ. The V segment lost 0 bases and the J segment 1 base; nucleotides outside the gene matches: 4. There are 16 residues in the CDR3.